This TCR beta chain was sequenced in a study of long-term antiretroviral therapy in people with HIV. Study as a whole: A decade or so separates the oldest specimens from the later 2015 immediate-ART recommendation.

Survey-level resolution applied to immunoSEQ assay v3.0. The data were produced by immunoSEQ multiplex PCR, yet TCRdb's version contains in-frame clones alone and is incomplete. The repertoire holds tens of thousands of clones, with around 80% as singletons. There are 14 residues in the CDR3. Deletions cut 2 bases from V and 4 bases from J, with 9 bases between. Germline V CDR1 and CDR2: MDHEN, SYDVKM. V gene TRBV28 combines with J gene TRBJ2-1, with D perhaps TRBD1 or TRBD2 (5 bases each). The input for sequencing was unsorted PBMCs, taken 0.1 years before starting antiretroviral therapy. The receptor comes from a man between 18 and 35 years old with HIV. In DNA, the CDR3 is TGTGCCAGCAGTTTAGGGGACCTATACAATGAGCAGTTCTTC. Translated: CASSLGDLYNEQFF. Supplemented by reference TRBV28 and TRBJ2-1, the full variable domain reads DVKVTQSSRYLVKRTGEKVFLECVQDMDHENMFWYRQDPGLGLRLIYFSYDVKMKEKGDIPEGYSVSREKKERFSLILESASTNQTSMYLCASSLGDLYNEQFFGPGTRLTVL.